This TCR beta chain was obtained from a study of T cell responses to AZD1222 COVID-19 vaccine. About this clone itself: Its target is not known.

Generated by immunoSEQ multiplex PCR, the TCRdb table keeps only in-frame clones and is missing some. The sample contains about 120,000 clones, just under 90% of which appear only once. Regarding the study as a whole: The donor cohort was predominantly white British with a female majority, and clonal diversity may have been underestimated. Nearly half of spike-specific TCRs reportedly go after variant regions that carry no mutations. Just five or six AZD1222 recipients were seropositive at baseline. At 160-218 and 743-854, vaccine-associated CD4 TCRs were dominant, and they spanned spike.

This specimen consisted of peripheral blood, obtained on day 0 of AZD1222 vaccination. The sequence derives from an adult in good health.

The CDR3 protein is CAWSKINEQYF. DNA for the CDR3: TGTGCCTGGAGTAAGATCAACGAGCAGTACTTC. The chain joins TRBV30 to TRBJ2-7; D is ambiguous. V gave up 2 bases and J gave up 5 bases, with 7 bases separating them. CDR3 length: 11 amino acids. CDR1 is GTSNPN and CDR2 is SVGIG in the germline V gene (reference sequence).